This T cell receptor beta chain originates from a study of OX40 agonist ivuxolimab in advanced cancers. Study information: Three patients responded partially, comprising one with hepatocellular carcinoma and two with cutaneous melanoma. Study observations and caveats: The study observed clonal expansion of CD4+ and CD8+ blood T cells by week 6 at 0.1 to 3.0 mg/kg.

Germline assignment: CDR1 MNHEY and CDR2 SVGAGI. Trimming took 2 bases from V and 1 from J, leaving 5 bases between them. This CDR3 is 13 amino acids long. Repertoires were generated with immunoSEQ multiplex PCR, while TCRdb's copy carries only in-frame clones and drops some. The sample records about 83,000 clones, about 85% being singletons. On this clone itself: Its antigen remains unidentified.

This receptor was identified in an adult with an advanced solid tumor such as melanoma, head and neck, liver or kidney cancer. The specimen was CD4+ or CD8+ T cells sorted from blood, collected in a trial of the OX40 agonist ivuxolimab. The chain uses TRBV6-5 and TRBJ1-1, with D hard to call. The CDR3 is CASSYAKNTEAFF. The CDR3 nucleotides read TGTGCCAGCAGTTACGCGAAGAACACTGAAGCTTTCTTT.